The following is a TCR beta chain sequence with its context. Repertoires were generated with immunoSEQ multiplex PCR, while TCRdb's copy carries only in-frame clones and drops some. The sample has 30,000 to 40,000 clones, approximately 90% seen once. The germline V gene has CDR1 MNHNS and CDR2 SASEGT. The CDR3 sequence is 16 residues long. Trimming left V 2 bases short and J 4 bases short, with 14 bases between. The sample comes from a study of CD8 T cells in acute hepatitis C reinfection. Stated time point: naive CD8 control sorted from an acute-time-point sample. Input material: naive CD8+ T cells from PBMCs. The sequence was collected from a young man with chronic hepatitis C. V gene TRBV6-1 combines with J gene TRBJ2-2; possible D gene TRBD2, 6 bases. The CDR3 DNA reads as TGTGCCAGCAGTGAAACTGTTTTAGCGGTCACCGGGGAGCTGTTTTTT. This gives the protein CASSETVLAVTGELFF.